This entry lists 18 T cell receptor beta chains sequenced from one sample in a study of T cell repertoires in cytomegalovirus infection. Their recognized antigens are unknown. TCRdb re-called the reads with MiXCR, one entry per CDR3 protein. The sample gives about a million distinct CDR3 sequences, roughly 30% of which show up once; roughly 13% is in the top ten. Sample: cultured CD8+ T cells from PBMCs, taken from culture after CMV antigen stimulation. The receptors were sampled from a human donor in good health (CMV status not recorded). Some clones in this sample may be carry-over from other donors' samples.

This clonotype was observed a few times. V and J are TRBV28 and TRBJ2-7; D may match TRBD1 or TRBD2 (5 bases each). CDR3 length: 13 residues. CDR1 is MDHEN, CDR2 SYDVKM, per germline. V was clipped by 5 bases and J by 3 bases, with 11 bases between them. CDR3 loop: CASSGDLSYEQYV. The CDR3 DNA sequence: TGTGCCAGCAGTGGGGACCTCAGCTACGAGCAGTACGTC.

This clonotype occurred a few times. V is TRBV27 and J is TRBJ1-1; no definite D call. The CDR3 runs 13 residues. From germline, CDR1 is MNHEY and CDR2 SMNVEV (reference sequence). V gave up 7 bases and J gave up 1 base, with 10 bases separating them. The CDR3 here is CASTTRENTEAFF. As DNA, the CDR3 is TGTGCCAGCACCACACGGGAGAACACTGAAGCTTTCTTT.

This sequence joins TRBV5-4 and TRBJ1-6; no reliable D call. Between the trimmed V and J ends, which lost 4 bases and 5 bases, there was a span of 13 bases. The CDR3 spans 15 residues. Germline-derived CDR1 and CDR2 are SGHNT and YYREEE (reference sequence). CDR3 amino acids: CASSLAGQHNSPLHF. DNA of the CDR3: TGTGCCAGCAGCCTGGCCGGGCAGCATAATTCACCCCTCCACTTT.

A few counts support this clonotype. This rearrangement joins TRBV3-1 to TRBJ1-1, with D maybe TRBD1 (5 bases). V lost 0 bases and J 3 bases, leaving 14 bases between the germline ends. CDR3 length: 16 amino acids. The germline gives CDR1 LGHDT, CDR2 YNNKEL (reference sequence). The CDR3 sequence: CASSQDSWGSDTEAFF. CDR3 in DNA: TGTGCCAGCAGCCAAGACTCGTGGGGGTCGGACACTGAAGCTTTCTTT.

This clonotype was seen a few times. The chain employs TRBV19 and TRBJ1-5; 8 positions match TRBD1. V dropped 2 bases and J dropped 7; count of bases not matched to a gene: 4. Germline values: CDR1 LNHDA, CDR2 SQIVND (reference sequence). The CDR3 sequence is 14 residues long. Here the CDR3 reads CASSIYRGEQPQHF. CDR3 bases: TGTGCCAGTAGTATATACAGGGGGGAGCAGCCCCAGCATTTT.

This clonotype has only a few counts. The chain carries TRBV4-1 and TRBJ1-5, with D possibly TRBD1 on 5 matching bases. Germline V gene data show CDR1 as MGHRA and CDR2 as YSYEKL. V shed 5 bases and J shed 0 bases, with 11 bases lying between them. CDR3 length equals 15 residues. The CDR3 coding sequence is TGCGCCAGCAGCTCACAGGATTTTAGCAATCAGCCCCAGCATTTT. This codes for CASSSQDFSNQPQHF.

At least ten counts were recorded for this clonotype. The genes are TRBV12-3 or TRBV12-4 and TRBJ1-6; D gene uncertain. V was shortened by 5 bases and J by 3 bases, with 14 bases between the two germline ends. The CDR3 runs to 16 residues. CDR3: CASSALGPHYNSPLHF. Here the CDR3 DNA reads TGTGCCAGCAGTGCCCTTGGACCGCACTATAATTCACCCCTCCACTTT.

J is TRBJ1-1 and V is TRBV4-2, with a possible D match to TRBD1 (5 bases). The CDR3 covers 15 residues. The germline gives CDR1 LGHNA, CDR2 YNFKEQ. Deletions cut 0 bases from V and 4 bases from J, with 12 bases between. The CDR3 DNA sequence: TGTGCCAGCAGCCAAGATCTAGGGGAATTCACTGAAGCTTTCTTT. It translates to CASSQDLGEFTEAFF.

This chain uses TRBV6-5 with TRBJ1-1; D is perhaps TRBD1 (5 bases). Per germline, CDR1 MNHEY and CDR2 SVGAGI. The CDR3 spans 12 residues. V was shortened by 8 bases and J by 7 bases, with 14 bases between the two germline ends. The CDR3 region has the DNA TGTGCCAGCGGGGGGGGGGTTAATGAAGCTTTCTTT. It translates to CASGGGVNEAFF.

The chain carries TRBV7-3 and TRBJ1-1; D possibly corresponds to TRBD1 (5 bases). CDR1 and CDR2 (germline): SGHTA, FQGTGA. The V end lost 1 base, the J end lost 4 bases, and 7 bases lay between the germline ends. The CDR3 totals 13 residues. The CDR3 sequence: CASSLMGGTEAFF. The CDR3 DNA reads TGTGCCAGCAGCTTAATGGGGGGCACTGAAGCTTTCTTT.

J is TRBJ2-7 and V is TRBV27, with 11 bases identical to TRBD1. Germline-derived CDR1 and CDR2 are MNHEY and SMNVEV (reference sequence). V was clipped by 6 bases and J by 9 bases; unmatched bases: 7. CDR3 length equals 13 residues. The CDR3 bases are TGTGCCAGCAGAGGACAGGGGGCGCTCGGGCAGTACTTC. Protein sequence: CASRGQGALGQYF.

This clonotype appeared a few times. The rearrangement links TRBV6-1 to TRBJ1-5; D perhaps matches TRBD1 (6 bases). Trimming cost V 6 bases and J 0 bases, with 9 bases left between them. The CDR3 is 14 residues long. The V gene's germline CDR1 is MNHNS and CDR2 SASEGT. CDR3 sequence: CASRDSYSNQPQHF. CDR3 DNA sequence: TGTGCCAGCAGGGACAGTTATAGCAATCAGCCCCAGCATTTT.

This clonotype has more than one count but fewer than ten. The genes are TRBV19 and TRBJ1-1; D might be TRBD1 (6 bases). This CDR3 spans 14 amino acids. CDR1 and CDR2 from the germline V gene are LNHDA and SQIVND (reference sequence). V gave up 4 bases and J gave up 5 bases, with 14 bases separating them. The CDR3 region is CASSKARGRTEAFF. CDR3 nucleotide sequence: TGTGCCAGTAGTAAGGCCAGGGGACGAACTGAAGCTTTCTTT.

The chain has TRBV11-2 and TRBJ1-1; D remains unclear. The V and J ends lost 6 bases and 8 bases respectively, with 10 bases between them. This CDR3 region has 11 residues. The V gene's germline CDR1 is SGHAT and CDR2 FQNNGV. The CDR3 DNA reads TGTGCCAGCAGACAAACCAGCGAAGCTTTCTTT. Amino acids: CASRQTSEAFF. Full variable domain (remainder filled in from reference TRBV11-2 and TRBJ1-1): EAGVAQSPRYKIIEKRQSVAFWCNPISGHATLYWYQQILGQGPKLLIQFQNNGVVDDSQLPKDRFSAERLKGVDSTLKIQPAKLEDSAVYLCASRQTSEAFFGQGTRLTVV.

This clonotype was recorded a few times. The chain couples TRBV4-3 to TRBJ1-5; 8 bases line up with TRBD1. Germline CDR1 is LGHNA and CDR2 is YSLEER. V trimming: 2 bases; J trimming: 6 bases; junction bases outside the gene matches: 6. The CDR3 is 15 residues long. In nucleotides, the CDR3 is TGCGCCAGCAGCCAATCAGGGGGCGAGAGTCAGCCCCAGCATTTT. Translation: CASSQSGGESQPQHF.

In its sample, this clonotype was seen many times. The genes are TRBV7-9 and TRBJ2-5; D uncertain. The V end was cut by 4 bases, the J end by 5 bases, with 14 bases between. The CDR3 totals 14 residues. Germline V gene sequence: CDR1 SEHNR, CDR2 FQNEAQ (reference sequence). As DNA, the CDR3 is TGTGCCAGCAGCTCCGACCCTTCCAGGGAGACCCAGTACTTC. This translates into CASSSDPSRETQYF.

The rearrangement joins TRBV7-9 to TRBJ1-2; TRBD1 matches 7 bases. This CDR3 region has 15 residues. V lost 5 bases, J lost 9 bases, and 15 bases stayed unmatched. The germline V gene encodes CDR1 SEHNR and CDR2 FQNEAQ (reference sequence). This chain's CDR3 is CASSPSTGTDMCYTF. As DNA, the CDR3 is TGTGCCAGCAGCCCATCGACAGGGACAGATATGTGCTACACCTTC.

This clonotype was found a few times. V is TRBV24-1 and J is TRBJ1-5; the D is unclear. In germline, CDR1 is KGHDR, CDR2 SFDVKD. The CDR3 extends over 19 amino acids. V was clipped by 4 bases and J by 2 bases, with 23 bases between them. The CDR3 nucleotides read TGTGCCACCAGTGAGGATCCGGGCACAAAAAACTGGGGCAATCAGCCCCAGCATTTT. It specifies CATSEDPGTKNWGNQPQHF.